The following is a TCR beta chain sequence with its context. Its antigen specificity is not known. It has no much larger one-base neighbor in the sample; base qualities were not kept. Per the publication, the time point label means: baseline before first vaccination. The vaccinee samples were drawn from two UK trials, COV001 and COV002, one of which was a single-blind randomized controlled phase 2/3 trial testing AZD1222 (ChAdOx1 nCoV-19) in healthy adults. Trial participant PBMC samples were collected at day 0 and day 28 after the second dose for TCRbeta chain sequencing. V is cut back by 2 bases and J by 1 base, with 8 bases in the junction unmatched. From its cysteine to its phenylalanine, the CDR3 spans 17 amino acids. Of all the DNA, just the CDR3 is kept, 51 bases in frame from base 1. CDR1 is given as LGHNA and CDR2 as YNFKEQ, both from the germline V gene. This record comes from a study of T cell responses to AZD1222 COVID-19 vaccine (dated by TCRdb to about 2021). Concerning the study at large: AZD1222 recipients given second doses at about 4 weeks or at about 12 weeks were pooled, since spike-specific TCR depth and breadth were not found to differ between the two schedules. TCR sequencing was performed for 233 trial participants, of whom some 200 were given two doses of AZD1222 and 26 were given two doses of MenACWY control vaccine. Trial participants were enrolled into age subgroups of 18-55, 56-69 and 70-plus years, which contained about 150, 27 and 61 TCR-sequenced participants, respectively.

The CDR3 regions of human TCRbeta chains were analyzed by immunosequencing. The authors processed their data as follows. TCRs in the repertoires were compared against a reference library of SARS-CoV-2-specific TCRs that had been generated with the MIRA antigen-specificity platform. Breadth was defined as the fraction of unique TCRs that were SARS-CoV-2-associated, and depth was defined as the fraction of total T cells that were SARS-CoV-2-associated. Using the MIRA data, each spike-specific TCR was assigned both to the spike region to which the TCR was reactive and to a CD4 or CD8 class. Log10-transformed breadth and depth values were compared by one-way ANOVA with Sidak's multiple comparisons tests. This immuneACCESS table, as held by TCRdb, lists in-frame sequences with V and J called but not all clones. Of the missing ones, under half trace to an unresolved V gene in checked studies; the others have no known cause. Clonal size and the V and J genes are those of that table, whereas D and trimming came from the DNA. The sample data list around 180,000 clones, and about nine tenths of these were observed just once. The ten most abundant clones make up under 6.5% of the sample.

What the study reported, not specific to this receptor: Most participants were white British and females outnumbered males, and the authors suggested that clonal diversity may have been underestimated. Because no day 14 peak-response samples were available, repertoires were characterized only after the peak T cell response. In the small 56-69-year group, the increase in depth fell short of significance, most likely because of low power. Vaccine-associated CD4 TCRs spanned the whole spike protein, with dominant responses in regions 160-218 and 743-854. Reportedly, close to half of the unique spike-specific TCRs recognized epitopes lying outside the regions that are mutated in the B.1.351 and B.1.1.7 variants. Conclusions about previously exposed vaccinees are limited, since just 5 to 7 AZD1222 recipients were seropositive for SARS-CoV-2 at baseline. A significant rise in spike-specific TCR breadth and depth was observed after two AZD1222 doses relative to day 0 and relative to MenACWY recipients.

The specimen comprised peripheral blood, sampled on day 0 of AZD1222 vaccination. The sequence derives from an adult in good health. Rearrangement joined TRBV4-2 to TRBJ1-1, with 9 junctional bases fitting TRBD1. CDR3 sequence: CASSQQDRGWGNTEAFF. The nucleotide sequence reads as follows: TGTGCCAGCAGCCAACAAGACAGGGGGTGGGGGAACACTGAAGCTTTCTTT.